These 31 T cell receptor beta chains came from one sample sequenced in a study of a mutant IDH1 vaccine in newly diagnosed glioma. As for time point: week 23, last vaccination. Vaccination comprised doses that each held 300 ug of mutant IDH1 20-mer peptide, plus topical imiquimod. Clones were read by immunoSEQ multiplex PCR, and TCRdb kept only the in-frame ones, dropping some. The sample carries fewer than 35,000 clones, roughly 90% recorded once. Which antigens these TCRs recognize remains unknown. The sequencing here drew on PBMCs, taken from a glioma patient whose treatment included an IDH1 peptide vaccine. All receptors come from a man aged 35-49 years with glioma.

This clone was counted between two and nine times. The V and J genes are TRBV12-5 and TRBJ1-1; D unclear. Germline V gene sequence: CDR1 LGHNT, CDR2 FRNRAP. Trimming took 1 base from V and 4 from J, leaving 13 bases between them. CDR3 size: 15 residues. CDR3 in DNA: TGTGCTAGTGGTTTGGCCCGGCCCATCTCCACTGAAGCTTTCTTT. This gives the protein CASGLARPISTEAFF.

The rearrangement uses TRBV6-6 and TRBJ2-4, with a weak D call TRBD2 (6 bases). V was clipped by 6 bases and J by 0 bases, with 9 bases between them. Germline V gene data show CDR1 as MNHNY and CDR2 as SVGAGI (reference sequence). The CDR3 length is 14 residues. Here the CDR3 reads CASRGGLAKNIQYF. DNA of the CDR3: TGTGCCAGCAGGGGAGGCCTAGCCAAAAACATTCAGTACTTC.

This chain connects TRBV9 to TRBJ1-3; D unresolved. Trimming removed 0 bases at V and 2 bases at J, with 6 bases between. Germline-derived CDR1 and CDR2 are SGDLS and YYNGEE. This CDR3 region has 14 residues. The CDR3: CASSVGRTGNTIYF. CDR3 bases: TGTGCCAGCAGCGTAGGGAGGACTGGAAACACCATATATTTT.

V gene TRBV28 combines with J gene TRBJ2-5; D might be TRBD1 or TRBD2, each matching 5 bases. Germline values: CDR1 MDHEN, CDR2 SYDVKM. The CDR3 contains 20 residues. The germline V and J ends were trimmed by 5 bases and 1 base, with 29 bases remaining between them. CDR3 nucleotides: TGTGCCAGCAGTGTCAAACTGACTGGGACCCTAATGCTTGTCCAAGAGACCCAGTACTTC. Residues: CASSVKLTGTLMLVQETQYF.

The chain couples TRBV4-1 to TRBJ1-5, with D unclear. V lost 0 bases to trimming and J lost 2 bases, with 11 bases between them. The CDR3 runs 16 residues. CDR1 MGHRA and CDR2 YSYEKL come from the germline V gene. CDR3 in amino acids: CASSQDSWGGNQPQHF. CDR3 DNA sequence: TGCGCCAGCAGCCAAGATTCATGGGGTGGCAATCAGCCCCAGCATTTT.

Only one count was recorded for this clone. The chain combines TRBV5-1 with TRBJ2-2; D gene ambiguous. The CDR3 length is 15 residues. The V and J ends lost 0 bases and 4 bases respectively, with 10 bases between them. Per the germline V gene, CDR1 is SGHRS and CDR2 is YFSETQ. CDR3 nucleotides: TGCGCCAGCAGCTTGGCTCCTTTGGGCACCGGGGAGCTGTTTTTT. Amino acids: CASSLAPLGTGELFF.

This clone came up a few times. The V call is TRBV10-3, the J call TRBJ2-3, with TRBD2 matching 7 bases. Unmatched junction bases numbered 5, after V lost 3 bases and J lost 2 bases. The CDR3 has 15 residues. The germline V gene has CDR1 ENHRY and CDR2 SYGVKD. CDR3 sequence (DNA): TGTGCCATCAGTGATTTGGGACTATACACAGATACGCAGTATTTT. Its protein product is CAISDLGLYTDTQYF.

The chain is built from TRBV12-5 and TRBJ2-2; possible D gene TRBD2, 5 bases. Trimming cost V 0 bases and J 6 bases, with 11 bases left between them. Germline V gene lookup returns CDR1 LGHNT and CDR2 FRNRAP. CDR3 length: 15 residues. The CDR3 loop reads CASGLVRGDSGELFF. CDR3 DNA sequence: TGTGCTAGTGGTTTGGTACGGGGAGATTCCGGGGAGCTGTTTTTT.

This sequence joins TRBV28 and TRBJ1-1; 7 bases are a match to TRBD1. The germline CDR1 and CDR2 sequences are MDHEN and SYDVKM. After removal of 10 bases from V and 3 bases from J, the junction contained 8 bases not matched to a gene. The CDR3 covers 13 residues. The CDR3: CATGGGWDTEAFF. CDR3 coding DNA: TGTGCCACAGGGGGGGGATGGGACACTGAAGCTTTCTTT.

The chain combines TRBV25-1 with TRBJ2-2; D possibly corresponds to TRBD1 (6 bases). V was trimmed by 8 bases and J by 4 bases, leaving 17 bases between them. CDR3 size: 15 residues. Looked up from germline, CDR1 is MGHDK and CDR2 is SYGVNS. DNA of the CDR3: TGTGCCAGCGTGGGGGAACAGGGTATCACCGGGGAGCTGTTTTTT. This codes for CASVGEQGITGELFF.

Written as DNA, the CDR3 is TGTGCCAGCAGGACGGCAGGTGGGGAGACCCAGTACTTC. It encodes CASRTAGGETQYF. The chain employs TRBV7-9 and TRBJ2-5, with D hard to call. Germline values: CDR1 SEHNR, CDR2 FQNEAQ (reference sequence). Trimming removed 6 bases at V and 5 bases at J, with 13 bases between. CDR3 length equals 13 residues.

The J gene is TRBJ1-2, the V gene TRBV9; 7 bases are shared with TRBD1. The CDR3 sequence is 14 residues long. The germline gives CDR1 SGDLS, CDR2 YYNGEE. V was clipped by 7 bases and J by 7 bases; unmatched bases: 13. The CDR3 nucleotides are TGTGCCAGCTCCGCATCCCAGACAGGGAGTGGCTACACCTTC. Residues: CASSASQTGSGYTF.

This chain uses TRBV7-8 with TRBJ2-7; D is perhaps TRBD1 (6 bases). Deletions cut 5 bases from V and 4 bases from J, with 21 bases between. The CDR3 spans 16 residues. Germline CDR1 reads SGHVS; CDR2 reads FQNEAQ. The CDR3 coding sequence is TGTGCCAGCAGCGACAGTCTGAGACAGGAGGCTTACGAGCAGTACTTC. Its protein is CASSDSLRQEAYEQYF.

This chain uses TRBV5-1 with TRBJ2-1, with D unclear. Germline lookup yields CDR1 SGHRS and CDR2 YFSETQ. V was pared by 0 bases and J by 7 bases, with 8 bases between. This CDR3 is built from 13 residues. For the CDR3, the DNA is TGCGCCAGCAGCTTGGGGGTAGTAAATGAGCAGTTCTTC. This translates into CASSLGVVNEQFF.

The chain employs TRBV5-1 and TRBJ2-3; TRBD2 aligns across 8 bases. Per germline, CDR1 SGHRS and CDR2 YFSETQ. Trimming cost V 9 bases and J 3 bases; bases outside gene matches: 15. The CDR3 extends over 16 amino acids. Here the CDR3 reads CATHRGAGVTTDTQYF. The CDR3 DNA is TGCGCCACCCATCGGGGAGCGGGGGTCACAACAGATACGCAGTATTTT.

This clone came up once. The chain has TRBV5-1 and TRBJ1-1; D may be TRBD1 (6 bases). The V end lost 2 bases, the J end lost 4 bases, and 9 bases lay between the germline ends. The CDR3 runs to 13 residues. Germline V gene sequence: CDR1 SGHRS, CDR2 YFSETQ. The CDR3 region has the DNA TGCGCCAGCAGCTTCGGGACAATCACTGAAGCTTTCTTT. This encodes CASSFGTITEAFF.

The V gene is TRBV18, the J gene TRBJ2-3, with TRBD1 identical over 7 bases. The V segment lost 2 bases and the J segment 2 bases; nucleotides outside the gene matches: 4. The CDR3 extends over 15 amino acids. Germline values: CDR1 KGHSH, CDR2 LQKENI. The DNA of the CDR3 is TGTGCCAGCTCACCAACGGGACAGACCACAGATACGCAGTATTTT. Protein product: CASSPTGQTTDTQYF.

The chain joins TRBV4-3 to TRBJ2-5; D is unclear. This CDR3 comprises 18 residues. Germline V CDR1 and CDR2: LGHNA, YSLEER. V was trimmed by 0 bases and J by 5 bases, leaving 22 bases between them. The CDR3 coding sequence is TGCGCCAGCAGCCAAGATCTTCGGACGGAGACCGATCGGGAGACCCAGTACTTC. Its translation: CASSQDLRTETDRETQYF.

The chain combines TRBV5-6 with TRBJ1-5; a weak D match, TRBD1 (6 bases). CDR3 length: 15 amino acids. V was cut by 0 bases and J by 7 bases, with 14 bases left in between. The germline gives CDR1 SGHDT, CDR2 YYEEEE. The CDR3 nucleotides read TGTGCCAGCAGCTTGGCAGGGAGCCAGGGGCAGCCCCAGCATTTT. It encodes CASSLAGSQGQPQHF.

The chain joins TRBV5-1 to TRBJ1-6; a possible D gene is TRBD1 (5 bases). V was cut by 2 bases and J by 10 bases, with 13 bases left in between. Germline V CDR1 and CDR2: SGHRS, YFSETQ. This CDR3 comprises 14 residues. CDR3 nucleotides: TGCGCCAGCAGCTTAGAGGGGTTGAAGTCACCCCTCCACTTT. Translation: CASSLEGLKSPLHF.

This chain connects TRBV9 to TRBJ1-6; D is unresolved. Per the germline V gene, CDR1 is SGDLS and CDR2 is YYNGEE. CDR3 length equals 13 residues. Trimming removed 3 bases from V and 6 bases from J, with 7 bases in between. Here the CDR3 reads CASSEGSNSPLHF. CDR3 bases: TGTGCCAGCAGCGAAGGCTCTAATTCACCCCTCCACTTT.

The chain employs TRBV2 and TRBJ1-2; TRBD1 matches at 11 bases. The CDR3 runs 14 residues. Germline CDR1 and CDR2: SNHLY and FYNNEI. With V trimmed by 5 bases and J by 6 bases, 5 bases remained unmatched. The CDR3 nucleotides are TGTGCCAGCAGTACCCGGACAGGGGGCCATGGCTACACCTTC. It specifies CASSTRTGGHGYTF.

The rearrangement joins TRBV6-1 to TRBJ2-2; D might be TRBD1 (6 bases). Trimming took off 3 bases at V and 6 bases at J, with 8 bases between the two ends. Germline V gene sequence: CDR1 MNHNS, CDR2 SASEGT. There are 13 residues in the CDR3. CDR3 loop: CASSDNRAGELFF. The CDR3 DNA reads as TGTGCCAGCAGTGATAACAGGGCCGGGGAGCTGTTTTTT.

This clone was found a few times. The CDR3 reads CASSPGRFSGNTIYF. The DNA of the CDR3 is TGTGCCAGCAGCCCGGGACGGTTCTCTGGAAACACCATATATTTT. The chain combines TRBV7-2 with TRBJ1-3; tentative D call: TRBD1 (5 bases). Germline V gene data show CDR1 as SGHTA and CDR2 as FQGNSA. The CDR3 extends over 15 amino acids. V lost 5 bases to trimming and J lost 0 bases, with 11 bases between them.

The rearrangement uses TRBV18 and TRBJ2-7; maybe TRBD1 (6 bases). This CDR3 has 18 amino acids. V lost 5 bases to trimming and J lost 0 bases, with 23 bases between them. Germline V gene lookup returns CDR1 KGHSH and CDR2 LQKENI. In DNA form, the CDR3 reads TGTGCCAGCTCAACAGGGATACGAATAGAAACAAGCTCCTACGAGCAGTACTTC. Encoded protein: CASSTGIRIETSSYEQYF.

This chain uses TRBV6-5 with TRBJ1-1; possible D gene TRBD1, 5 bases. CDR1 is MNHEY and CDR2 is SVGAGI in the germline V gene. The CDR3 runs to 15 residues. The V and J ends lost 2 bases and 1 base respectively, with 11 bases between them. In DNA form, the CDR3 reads TGTGCCAGCAGTTACGAGGCGCAGGGGAACACTGAAGCTTTCTTT. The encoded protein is CASSYEAQGNTEAFF.

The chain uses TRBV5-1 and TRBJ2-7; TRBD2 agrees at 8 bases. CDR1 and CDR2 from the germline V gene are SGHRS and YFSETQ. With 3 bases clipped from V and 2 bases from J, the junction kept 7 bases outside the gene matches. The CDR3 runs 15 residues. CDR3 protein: CASSWTGGPAYEQYF. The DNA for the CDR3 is TGCGCCAGCAGCTGGACGGGAGGGCCCGCCTACGAGCAGTACTTC. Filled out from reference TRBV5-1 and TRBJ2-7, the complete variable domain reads KAGVTQTPRYLIKTRGQQVTLSCSPISGHRSVSWYQQTPGQGLQFLFEYFSETQRNKGNFPGRFSGRQFSNSRSEMNVSTLELGDSALYLCASSWTGGPAYEQYFGPGTRLTVT.

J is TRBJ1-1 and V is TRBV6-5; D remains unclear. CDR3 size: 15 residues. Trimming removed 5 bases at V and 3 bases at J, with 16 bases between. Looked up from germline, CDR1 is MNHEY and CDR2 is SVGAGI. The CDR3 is CASSPRSGYDTEAFF. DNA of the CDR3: TGTGCCAGCAGTCCCCGCTCAGGTTATGACACTGAAGCTTTCTTT.

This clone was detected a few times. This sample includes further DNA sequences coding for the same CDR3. The CDR3 is CASSQDRASGSYEQYF. The CDR3 coding sequence is TGCGCCAGCAGCCAAGATAGGGCTAGCGGGAGCTACGAGCAGTACTTC. J is TRBJ2-7 and V is TRBV4-3; 10 bases are shared with TRBD2. The CDR3 runs to 16 residues. From germline, CDR1 is LGHNA and CDR2 YSLEER. Trimming cost V 0 bases and J 3 bases; bases outside gene matches: 5.

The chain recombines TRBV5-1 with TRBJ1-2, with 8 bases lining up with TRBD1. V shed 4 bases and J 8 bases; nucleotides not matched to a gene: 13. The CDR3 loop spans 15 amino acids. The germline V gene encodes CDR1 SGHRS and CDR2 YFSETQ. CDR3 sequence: CASSLLDRGAEGYTF. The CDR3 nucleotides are TGCGCCAGCAGCCTACTCGACAGGGGCGCCGAAGGCTACACCTTC.

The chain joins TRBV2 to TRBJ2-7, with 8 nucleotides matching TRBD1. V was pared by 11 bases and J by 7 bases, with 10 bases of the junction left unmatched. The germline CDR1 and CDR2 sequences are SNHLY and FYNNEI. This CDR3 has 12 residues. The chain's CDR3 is CAGATGGREQYF. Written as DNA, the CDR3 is TGTGCCGGTGCTACAGGGGGGAGGGAGCAGTACTTC.